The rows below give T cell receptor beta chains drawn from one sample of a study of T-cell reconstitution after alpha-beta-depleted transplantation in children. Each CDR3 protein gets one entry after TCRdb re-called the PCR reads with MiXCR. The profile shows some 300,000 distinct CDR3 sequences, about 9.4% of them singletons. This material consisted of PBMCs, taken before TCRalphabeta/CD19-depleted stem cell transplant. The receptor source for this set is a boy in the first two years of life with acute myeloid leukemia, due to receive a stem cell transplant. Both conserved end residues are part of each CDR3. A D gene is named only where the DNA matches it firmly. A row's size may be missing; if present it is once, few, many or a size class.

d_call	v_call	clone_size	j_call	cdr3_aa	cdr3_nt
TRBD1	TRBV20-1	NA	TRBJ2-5	CSARDPWGNRGRQTQYF	TGCAGTGCTAGAGATCCGTGGGGTAACAGGGGGCGTCAGACCCAGTACTTC
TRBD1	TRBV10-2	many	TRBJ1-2	CASSESASGQGNGYTF	TGCGCCAGCAGTGAGTCGGCCTCGGGACAGGGGAATGGCTACACCTTC
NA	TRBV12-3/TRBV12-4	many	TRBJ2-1	CASSVVSSSYNEQFF	TGTGCCAGCAGCGTGGTCAGTAGCTCCTACAATGAGCAGTTCTTC
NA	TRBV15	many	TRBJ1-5	CATSRAAGEYQPQHF	TGTGCCACCAGCAGGGCTGCAGGGGAATATCAGCCCCAGCATTTT
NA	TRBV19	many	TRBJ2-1	CASNRDSVYNEQFF	TGTGCCAGCAACCGGGACTCGGTCTACAATGAGCAGTTCTTC
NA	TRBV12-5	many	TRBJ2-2	CASGMTWEDTGELFF	TGTGCTAGTGGGATGACCTGGGAGGACACCGGGGAGCTGTTTTTT
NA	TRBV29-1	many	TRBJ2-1	CSASPGDEQFF	TGCAGCGCCTCGCCAGGGGATGAGCAGTTCTTC
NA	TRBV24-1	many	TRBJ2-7	CATSDITRTESSYEQYF	TGTGCCACCAGTGACATCACTCGGACAGAGAGCTCCTACGAGCAGTACTTC
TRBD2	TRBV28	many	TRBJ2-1	CASSLPLGLAGDGYNEQFF	TGTGCCAGCAGTTTACCCCTGGGACTAGCGGGAGACGGCTACAATGAGCAGTTCTTC
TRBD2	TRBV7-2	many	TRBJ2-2	CASSLRLAQPAGELFF	TGTGCCAGCAGCTTACGACTAGCCCAGCCGGCCGGGGAGCTGTTTTTT
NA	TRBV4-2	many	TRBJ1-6	CASSLSSEGLYNSPLHF	TGTGCCAGCAGCCTAAGTTCGGAAGGGCTGTATAATTCACCCCTCCACTTT
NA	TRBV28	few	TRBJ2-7	CASSREGISYEQYF	TGTGCCAGCAGTCGTGAGGGTATATCCTACGAGCAGTACTTC